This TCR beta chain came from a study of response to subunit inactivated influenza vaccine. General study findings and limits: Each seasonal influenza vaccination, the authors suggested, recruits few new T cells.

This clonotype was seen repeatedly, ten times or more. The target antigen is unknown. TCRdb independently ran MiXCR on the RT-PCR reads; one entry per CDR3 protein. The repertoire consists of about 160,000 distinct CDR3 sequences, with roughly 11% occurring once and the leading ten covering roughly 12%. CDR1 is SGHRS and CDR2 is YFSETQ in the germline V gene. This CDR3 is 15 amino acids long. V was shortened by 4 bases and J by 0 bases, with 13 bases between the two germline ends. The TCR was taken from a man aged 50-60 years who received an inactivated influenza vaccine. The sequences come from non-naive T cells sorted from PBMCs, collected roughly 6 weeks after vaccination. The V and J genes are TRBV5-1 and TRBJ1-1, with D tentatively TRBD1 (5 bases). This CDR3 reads CASSPVGGMNTEAFF. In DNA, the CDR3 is TGCGCCAGCAGCCCTGTTGGGGGGATGAACACTGAAGCTTTCTTT.